The present T cell receptor beta chain was sequenced within a study of T-cell memory formation after mild COVID-19. Germline V gene data show CDR1 as MNHEY and CDR2 as SVGEGT. This CDR3 contains 19 residues. V lost 8 bases and J lost 4, with 32 bases in between. TCRdb used MiXCR to reprocess the 5' RACE reads, holding one entry per CDR3 protein. The sample carries approximately 490,000 distinct CDR3 sequences, about a fifth recorded once. The chain uses TRBV6-2 or TRBV6-3 and TRBJ1-1; TRBD1 is a possible D gene (6 bases). Material for sequencing was PBMCs or a T cell subset sorted from them (not recorded which). This clonotype was sampled from an adult woman who had mild COVID-19 (a few samples of this study predate the infection). Cell type and time point are not known. The CDR3 DNA reads TGTGCCAGCGCTTGGGGACCGCAGGGGCTCGTTGCACCCTTCACTGAAGCTTTCTTT. This translates into CASAWGPQGLVAPFTEAFF.